A single sample gave rise to the 31 T cell receptor beta chains below, sequenced in a study of cytomegalovirus exposure and HLA in healthy donors. The PCR employed 60 Vbeta primers together with 13 Jbeta primers. The method was immunoSEQ multiplex PCR; TCRdb's version includes in-frame clones alone and lacks a portion of them. Altogether 180,000 or so clones are present, approximately 80% being singletons, with the ten largest covering around 1.5%. Sequenced input: PBMCs. Receptor source: a man aged 18 to 30 in good health and CMV-seronegative.

The chain has TRBV6-6 and TRBJ1-6; D remains unclear. Germline values: CDR1 MNHNY, CDR2 SVGAGI (reference sequence). The CDR3 has 13 residues. Trimming shortened V by 7 bases and J by 3 bases, and 7 bases separated the two germline ends. The CDR3, as DNA: TGTGCCAGCAATCACATCTATAATTCACCCCTCCACTTT. Amino acids: CASNHIYNSPLHF.

V is TRBV28 and J is TRBJ1-2, with TRBD1 matching over 7 bases. Looked up from germline, CDR1 is MDHEN and CDR2 is SYDVKM. The CDR3 has 12 residues. J was trimmed by 8 bases and V by 6 bases; bases with no gene match: 6. In DNA form, the CDR3 reads TGTGCCAGCAGGGAGGGGGCTGGGGGCTACACCTTC. Protein: CASREGAGGYTF.

The chain joins TRBV5-6 to TRBJ1-1; D unresolved. This CDR3 is built from 17 residues. Looked up from germline, CDR1 is SGHDT and CDR2 is YYEEEE. With 0 bases removed from V and 4 bases from J, the gap between germline ends came to 19 bases. This CDR3 reads CASSLGELRLGGTEAFF. CDR3 nucleotides: TGTGCCAGCAGCTTGGGGGAGCTTCGACTGGGCGGCACTGAAGCTTTCTTT.

The rearrangement links TRBV28 to TRBJ1-5; 8 bases align to TRBD1. CDR3 length: 16 amino acids. V gave up 5 bases and J gave up 5 bases; unmatched junction bases: 11. Germline CDR1 and CDR2: MDHEN and SYDVKM. CDR3 protein: CASSTTTGAKDQPQHF. CDR3 in DNA: TGTGCCAGCAGTACAACGACAGGGGCGAAAGATCAGCCCCAGCATTTT.

This clone was seen a handful of times. V gene TRBV5-6 combines with J gene TRBJ1-1; D remains unclear. Germline CDR1 SGHDT, CDR2 YYEEEE. V was clipped by 4 bases and J by 1 base, with 11 bases between them. The CDR3 runs to 14 residues. CDR3 in DNA: TGTGCCAGCAGCCATGCCGCGGGGAACACTGAAGCTTTCTTT. This codes for CASSHAAGNTEAFF.

The chain joins TRBV28 to TRBJ1-6, with D perhaps matching TRBD1 (6 bases). This CDR3 is 17 amino acids long. Trimming left V 6 bases short and J 0 bases short, with 15 bases between. Germline CDR1 and CDR2: MDHEN and SYDVKM. The CDR3 sequence is CASSWTAPSSYNSPLHF. As DNA, the CDR3 is TGTGCCAGCAGCTGGACAGCACCGAGCTCCTATAATTCACCCCTCCACTTT.

This rearrangement joins TRBV9 to TRBJ1-1; no firm D call. The germline V gene encodes CDR1 SGDLS and CDR2 YYNGEE. V was cut by 1 base and J by 0 bases, with 10 bases left in between. The CDR3 spans 15 residues. The CDR3 nucleotides read TGTGCCAGCAGCGTACTGTCGGGGATGAACACTGAAGCTTTCTTT. Translating it yields CASSVLSGMNTEAFF.

The V call is TRBV4-2, the J call TRBJ2-7, with 11 bases fitting TRBD2. The CDR3 length is 22 residues. In germline, CDR1 is LGHNA, CDR2 YNFKEQ. Trimming cost V 3 bases and J 0 bases; bases outside gene matches: 22. CDR3 nucleotides: TGTGCCAGCAGCCACAGGCGGGCCGACTGGACTAGCGGGCGACCGAGCTCCTACGAGCAGTACTTC. It yields the protein CASSHRRADWTSGRPSSYEQYF.

This clone showed up just a few times. This chain links TRBV6-1 with TRBJ1-2; the D is unclear. Trimming cost V 10 bases and J 8 bases, with 11 bases left between them. Germline V gene data show CDR1 as MNHNS and CDR2 as SASEGT. The CDR3 covers 10 residues. CDR3 DNA sequence: TGTGCCACCCAAGCGGGGGGCTACACCTTC. Protein sequence: CATQAGGYTF.

The CDR3 region is CASSQGTKNTGELFF. In nucleotides, the CDR3 is TGTGCCAGCAGCCAGGGGACAAAGAACACCGGGGAGCTGTTTTTT. The chain joins TRBV4-2 to TRBJ2-2; D is possibly TRBD1 (6 bases). Germline lookup yields CDR1 LGHNA and CDR2 YNFKEQ. V was trimmed by 3 bases and J by 1 base, leaving 9 bases between them. The CDR3 consists of 15 residues.

V gene TRBV6-5 combines with J gene TRBJ2-2, with 12 positions matching TRBD1. This CDR3 comprises 16 residues. CDR1 MNHEY and CDR2 SVGAGI come from the germline V gene. V shed 0 bases and J 6 bases; nucleotides not matched to a gene: 2. The CDR3 region has the DNA TGTGCCAGCAGTTACTCGGGACAGGGGGCGCCCGGGGAGCTGTTTTTT. It codes for CASSYSGQGAPGELFF.

In regard to this clone: Within the sample, other DNA sequences also encode this same CDR3. J is TRBJ2-3 and V is TRBV10-3; the match to TRBD2 covers 11 bases. Germline trimming cut 2 bases from V and 4 bases from J; bases unmatched to any gene: 2. Germline CDR1 is ENHRY and CDR2 is SYGVKD. The CDR3 totals 15 residues. As DNA, the CDR3 is TGTGCCATCAGTGAGCTAGCGGGGGGCCCAGATACGCAGTATTTT. This translates into CAISELAGGPDTQYF.

The count of this clone is one. The chain links TRBV28 to TRBJ1-3; 8 nucleotides agree with TRBD1. The CDR3 covers 16 residues. Trimming at V came to 6 bases and at J to 0 bases, leaving 7 bases not matched to a gene. Germline V gene data show CDR1 as MDHEN and CDR2 as SYDVKM. CDR3 DNA: TGTGCCAGCAGCCGGACAGGGCCACCCTCTGGAAACACCATATATTTT. Translated, it gives CASSRTGPPSGNTIYF. The variable domain in full, with the rest retrieved from reference TRBV28 and TRBJ1-3, is DVKVTQSSRYLVKRTGEKVFLECVQDMDHENMFWYRQDPGLGLRLIYFSYDVKMKEKGDIPEGYSVSREKKERFSLILESASTNQTSMYLCASSRTGPPSGNTIYFGEGSWLTVV.

This chain connects TRBV28 to TRBJ2-1; 8 bases are a match to TRBD2. In germline, CDR1 is MDHEN, CDR2 SYDVKM. J was trimmed by 3 bases and V by 3 bases; bases with no gene match: 7. The length of the CDR3 is 16 residues. The CDR3 DNA is TGTGCCAGCAGTTTCACAAGTACTAGCGGCTACAATGAGCAGTTCTTC. Protein sequence: CASSFTSTSGYNEQFF. Together with reference TRBV28 and TRBJ2-1, the CDR3 gives the full variable domain: DVKVTQSSRYLVKRTGEKVFLECVQDMDHENMFWYRQDPGLGLRLIYFSYDVKMKEKGDIPEGYSVSREKKERFSLILESASTNQTSMYLCASSFTSTSGYNEQFFGPGTRLTVL.

The chain employs TRBV5-1 and TRBJ1-2; 7 nucleotides agree with TRBD1. V gave up 2 bases and J gave up 8 bases; unmatched junction bases: 9. Per germline, CDR1 SGHRS and CDR2 YFSETQ. The CDR3 covers 14 residues. The CDR3 DNA reads as TGCGCCAGCAGCTTTGCAGGGGGGAGGAAAGGCTACACCTTC. Amino acids: CASSFAGGRKGYTF.

The chain uses TRBV6-1 and TRBJ2-3, with TRBD2 matching 8 bases. V was clipped by 10 bases and J by 4 bases; unmatched bases: 7. Germline V lookup: CDR1 MNHNS, CDR2 SASEGT. The CDR3 totals 13 residues. CDR3 DNA: TGTGCCATCGGGGGGGGAGGTCCAGATACGCAGTATTTT. Translation: CAIGGGGPDTQYF.

The rearrangement uses TRBV2 and TRBJ2-6; the D gene is possibly TRBD1 (5 bases). CDR3 length: 16 residues. Germline values: CDR1 SNHLY, CDR2 FYNNEI. The V and J ends lost 6 bases and 0 bases respectively, with 12 bases between them. The CDR3 region has the DNA TGTGCCAGCAGCCAAGGGGCTTTCTCTGGGGCCAACGTCCTGACTTTC. It translates to CASSQGAFSGANVLTF.

The chain recombines TRBV9 with TRBJ2-7, with 9 bases identical to TRBD1. The CDR3 covers 14 residues. Per the germline V gene, CDR1 is SGDLS and CDR2 is YYNGEE. V was pared by 4 bases and J by 3 bases, with 5 bases of the junction left unmatched. CDR3 bases: TGTGCCAGCAGCCCCCCGGGACAGGGCTACGAGCAGTACTTC. Its protein product is CASSPPGQGYEQYF.

This sequence joins TRBV5-1 and TRBJ1-6; D unclear. The germline gives CDR1 SGHRS, CDR2 YFSETQ. The CDR3 is made up of 15 amino acids. Between the trimmed V and J ends, which lost 5 bases and 0 bases, there was a span of 9 bases. CDR3 region: CASRDGGSYNSPLHF. CDR3 coding DNA: TGCGCCAGCAGGGACGGAGGCTCCTATAATTCACCCCTCCACTTT.

The chain recombines TRBV2 with TRBJ2-7, with TRBD2 as a possible D gene (7 bases). The CDR3 extends over 14 amino acids. Germline CDR1 reads SNHLY; CDR2 reads FYNNEI. Trimming took off 6 bases at V and 0 bases at J, with 12 bases between the two ends. The CDR3 reads CASRGGPSSYEQYF. The CDR3 nucleotides read TGTGCCAGCAGGGGGGGGCCGAGCTCCTACGAGCAGTACTTC.

V gene TRBV5-4 combines with J gene TRBJ2-5, with a possible D match to TRBD2 (6 bases). Trimming stripped 4 bases from V and 0 bases from J, with 13 bases between. The CDR3 has 15 residues. CDR1 and CDR2 (germline): SGHNT, YYREEE (reference sequence). CDR3 bases: TGTGCCAGCAGCCCCAAAAGCGGGTACCAAGAGACCCAGTACTTC. Protein sequence: CASSPKSGYQETQYF.

As concerns this clone: This sample also contains other DNA sequences that code for the same CDR3. The V gene is TRBV7-9, the J gene TRBJ2-7; 9 nucleotides line up with TRBD1. V lost 6 bases and J lost 4; bases outside the gene matches: 7. Germline loops: CDR1 SEHNR, CDR2 FQNEAQ (reference sequence). CDR3 length: 14 amino acids. This CDR3 is CASSPGQGPYEQYF. CDR3 nucleotide sequence: TGTGCCAGCAGTCCGGGACAGGGACCTTACGAGCAGTACTTC.

The rearrangement links TRBV5-8 to TRBJ1-4; TRBD1 aligns across 7 bases. V lost 5 bases to trimming and J lost 0 bases; unmatched junction nucleotides: 7. This CDR3 is 16 amino acids long. Per germline, CDR1 SGHTS and CDR2 YDEGEE. DNA for the CDR3: TGTGCCAGCAGGAATAACAGGGGAACAACTAATGAAAAACTGTTTTTT. It encodes CASRNNRGTTNEKLFF.

With respect to this clone: The same CDR3 is also encoded by other DNA sequences in this sample. The rearrangement uses TRBV5-1 and TRBJ2-5, with 7 nucleotides matching TRBD2. The V segment lost 0 bases and the J segment 5 bases; nucleotides outside the gene matches: 7. This CDR3 spans 15 amino acids. CDR1 and CDR2 (germline): SGHRS, YFSETQ. The CDR3 loop reads CASSLGASGGETQYF. The CDR3 nucleotides read TGCGCCAGCAGCTTGGGTGCTAGCGGCGGGGAGACCCAGTACTTC.

This chain uses TRBV29-1 with TRBJ2-1; 8 bases fit TRBD2. The J segment lost 5 bases and the V segment lost 8 bases, leaving 11 bases of the junction unmatched. The germline CDR1 and CDR2 sequences are SQVTM and ANQGSEA. The length of the CDR3 is 14 residues. In DNA form, the CDR3 reads TGCAGCCCCGACGGGGGGGGGTCTCACAATGAGCAGTTCTTC. Its translation is CSPDGGGSHNEQFF.

V and J are TRBV6-6 and TRBJ1-4; D is possibly TRBD1 (5 bases). CDR1 MNHNY and CDR2 SVGAGI come from the germline V gene (reference sequence). This CDR3 contains 15 residues. V gave up 2 bases and J gave up 7 bases, with 14 bases separating them. In DNA, the CDR3 is TGTGCCAGCAGTTACGGTATGGGGGGAACTGAAAAACTGTTTTTT. Protein: CASSYGMGGTEKLFF.

The chain combines TRBV9 with TRBJ1-1; 9 bases agree with TRBD1. The junction had 5 bases not matched to a gene; V was cut back by 3 bases and J by 2 bases. This CDR3 has 15 amino acids. Germline loops: CDR1 SGDLS, CDR2 YYNGEE. The CDR3 coding sequence is TGTGCCAGCAGCGACGGACAGGGGATAAACACTGAAGCTTTCTTT. It encodes CASSDGQGINTEAFF.

This clone was found once. This sequence joins TRBV2 and TRBJ2-3, with D possibly matching TRBD2 (5 bases). The V and J ends lost 3 bases and 7 bases respectively, with 17 bases between them. The CDR3 runs 15 residues. Germline V gives CDR1 SNHLY, CDR2 FYNNEI. CDR3 sequence reads: CASSDGEQWAHTQYF. The CDR3 coding sequence is TGTGCCAGCAGTGACGGGGAACAGTGGGCCCATACGCAGTATTTT.

This chain uses TRBV27 with TRBJ2-7, with D perhaps TRBD2 (6 bases). The V and J ends lost 3 bases and 2 bases respectively, with 8 bases between them. Germline assignment: CDR1 MNHEY and CDR2 SMNVEV (reference sequence). The CDR3 has 13 residues. CDR3 sequence (DNA): TGTGCCAGCAGTTTCTCGGGGGCCTACGAGCAGTACTTC. It yields the protein CASSFSGAYEQYF.

This clone was seen more than once but under ten times. The rearrangement joins TRBV5-6 to TRBJ2-2, with D tentatively TRBD1 (6 bases). There are 13 residues in the CDR3. Trimming took off 5 bases at V and 7 bases at J, with 12 bases between the two ends. Germline CDR1 SGHDT, CDR2 YYEEEE. The CDR3, as DNA: TGTGCCAGCAGGTCCTTAGGGGGCGGGGAGCTGTTTTTT. As protein: CASRSLGGGELFF.

The J gene is TRBJ1-2, the V gene TRBV28; D remains unclear. The germline CDR1 and CDR2 sequences are MDHEN and SYDVKM. The CDR3 length is 14 residues. V was pared by 2 bases and J by 6 bases, with 13 bases between. The CDR3 nucleotides are TGTGCCAGCAGTTTAGGCGCGGGAGGAGATGGCTACACCTTC. This encodes CASSLGAGGDGYTF.